The clone carrying this T cell receptor beta chain was seen ten or more times. Its antigen is currently unknown. This sample is drawn from a study of tumor and adjacent non-tumor tissue in lung cancer. Study in general: The cohort had roughly 11 adenocarcinoma, a couple of squamous cell and 1 small cell patients. Around 4 million productive TCRbeta reads were obtained per sample on average.

Trimming left V 6 bases short and J 4 bases short, with 13 bases between. The CDR3 totals 14 residues. The template was RNA from unsorted bulk tissue. More than 3 cm separated this lung sample from the edge of the tumor. A modified ARM-PCR protocol with three rounds of nested PCR amplified TCRbeta. One entry per CDR3 protein, called by TCRdb with MiXCR from the multiplex PCR reads. The repertoire consists of almost 75,000 distinct CDR3 sequences, with around 65% occurring once and the leading ten covering approximately 30%. Study-wide results and caveats: Normal lung showed higher cumulative top 100 clone frequency than tumor.

The specimen sequenced was distant non-tumor lung tissue. The V call is TRBV12-3 or TRBV12-4, the J call TRBJ1-5, with D maybe TRBD1 (5 bases). The clonotype originates from a woman aged 50 to 60 with non-small cell lung cancer. The CDR3 region has the DNA TGTGCCAGCAGGGGGGGGACGGATAATCAGCCCCAGCATTTT. Translated: CASRGGTDNQPQHF.